The 21 T cell receptor beta chains below were found in one sample sequenced in a study of control samples from healthy donors and cancer patients. The data were produced by immunoSEQ multiplex PCR, yet TCRdb's version contains in-frame clones alone and is incomplete. The sample holds around 80,000 clones, about 88% seen once. Sequenced: blood. All receptors come from a woman aged 50 to 65 in good health.

The chain uses TRBV27 and TRBJ1-2; 10 bases line up with TRBD1. Losses at the gene ends were 7 bases for V and 4 bases for J; bases not matched to a gene: 9. The V gene's germline CDR1 is MNHEY and CDR2 SMNVEV (reference sequence). This CDR3 spans 15 amino acids. The CDR3, as DNA: TGTGCCAGCAACCCCCGCGGGACAGGGGTCTATGGCTACACCTTC. Translation: CASNPRGTGVYGYTF.

The CDR3 nucleotides are TGTGCCAGCAGCAAAATGGTTATTGGGACAGGTCACGGCTACACCTTC. It codes for CASSKMVIGTGHGYTF. The V call is TRBV21-1, the J call TRBJ1-2; the listed D gene, TRBD1, was not tested against the DNA. TRBV21-1 is an annotated pseudogene. CDR3 length equals 16 residues.

J is TRBJ1-5 and V is TRBV3-1 (or the pseudogene TRBV3-2), with a possible D match to TRBD1 (5 bases). The ends were cut back, 1 base at V and 8 bases at J, with 9 bases in the middle. Looked up from germline, CDR1 is LGHDT and CDR2 is YNNKEL (reference sequence). This CDR3 has 13 residues. CDR3 region: CASSQVRGEPQHF. As DNA, the CDR3 is TGTGCCAGCAGCCAAGTACGGGGGGAGCCCCAGCATTTT.

This sequence joins TRBV9 and TRBJ1-2; the D is unclear. The CDR3 length is 11 residues. V lost 3 bases and J lost 6, with 6 bases in between. Germline CDR1 is SGDLS and CDR2 is YYNGEE. The CDR3 DNA follows: TGTGCCAGCAGCGGCCGGAATGGCTACACCTTC. Translated: CASSGRNGYTF.

This clone was observed a few times. V gene TRBV6-6 combines with J gene TRBJ1-2; 10 bases align to TRBD1. Per germline, CDR1 MNHNY and CDR2 SVGAGI (reference sequence). V shed 4 bases and J 2 bases; nucleotides not matched to a gene: 7. The CDR3 totals 16 residues. The CDR3 region is CASSLFRTGGNYGYTF. The DNA for the CDR3 is TGTGCCAGCAGTTTGTTTAGGACAGGGGGAAACTATGGCTACACCTTC.

The V gene is TRBV6-5, the J gene TRBJ1-3; D is undetermined. Germline V gives CDR1 MNHEY, CDR2 SVGAGI. The length of the CDR3 is 15 residues. Deletions cut 7 bases from V and 0 bases from J, with 13 bases between. CDR3 residues: CASKSGGLSGNTIYF. CDR3 nucleotide sequence: TGTGCCAGCAAGTCGGGCGGGCTCTCTGGAAACACCATATATTTT.

This chain joins TRBV9 and TRBJ1-2; D is ambiguous. In germline, CDR1 is SGDLS, CDR2 YYNGEE. CDR3 length: 14 residues. V was shortened by 3 bases and J by 2 bases, with 11 bases between the two germline ends. CDR3 protein: CASSDGSRNYGYTF. Here the CDR3 DNA reads TGTGCCAGCAGCGACGGTAGTAGGAACTATGGCTACACCTTC. Filled out from reference TRBV9 and TRBJ1-2, the complete variable domain reads DSGVTQTPKHLITATGQRVTLRCSPRSGDLSVYWYQQSLDQGLQFLIQYYNGEERAKGNILERFSAQQFPDLHSELNLSSLELGDSALYFCASSDGSRNYGYTFGSGTRLTVV.

The gene calls are TRBV4-1 and TRBJ1-3; D perhaps matches TRBD1 (5 bases). This CDR3 comprises 17 residues. Germline V lookup: CDR1 MGHRA, CDR2 YSYEKL. V was cut by 3 bases and J by 0 bases, with 15 bases left in between. Here the CDR3 reads CASSQGGAGTSGNTIYF. DNA of the CDR3: TGCGCCAGCAGCCAGGGTGGAGCGGGGACCTCTGGAAACACCATATATTTT.

The V gene is TRBV7-9, the J gene TRBJ2-1; perhaps D is TRBD1 or TRBD2 (5 bases each). Looked up from germline, CDR1 is SEHNR and CDR2 is FQNEAQ (reference sequence). There are 14 residues in the CDR3. The V end lost 5 bases, the J end lost 4 bases, and 12 bases lay between the germline ends. CDR3 bases: TGTGCCAGCAGCCCTTCGGGACCATACAATGAGCAGTTCTTC. Translating gives CASSPSGPYNEQFF.

Only one count was recorded for this clone. The genes are TRBV30 and TRBJ1-6, with D possibly TRBD1 on 6 matching bases. This CDR3 has 15 residues. Trimming cost V 4 bases and J 7 bases, with 17 bases left between them. Germline lookup yields CDR1 GTSNPN and CDR2 SVGIG (reference sequence). The CDR3 nucleotides read TGTGCCTGGAATTCTGACCCAGGGGAAAATTCACCCCTCCACTTT. Amino acid sequence: CAWNSDPGENSPLHF.

V and J are TRBV9 and TRBJ1-1, with D hard to call. Germline values: CDR1 SGDLS, CDR2 YYNGEE. Trimming pared 4 bases from V and 0 bases from J, leaving 7 bases between. The CDR3 is 13 residues long. Here the CDR3 reads CASSPDMNTEAFF. The CDR3 DNA is TGTGCCAGCAGCCCCGATATGAACACTGAAGCTTTCTTT.

The chain couples TRBV5-5 to TRBJ2-7, with 7 positions matching TRBD1. V was clipped by 3 bases and J by 3 bases; unmatched bases: 12. CDR3 length: 16 residues. The V gene's germline CDR1 is SGHKS and CDR2 YYEKEE (reference sequence). CDR3 in DNA: TGTGCCAGCAGCTCCGAAGCCTCTCGACAGGGCTACGAGCAGTACTTC. Its protein product is CASSSEASRQGYEQYF. Full variable domain (missing parts from reference TRBV5-5 and TRBJ2-7): DAGVTQSPTHLIKTRGQQVTLRCSPISGHKSVSWYQQVLGQGPQFIFQYYEKEERGRGNFPDRFSARQFPNYSSELNVNALLLGDSALYLCASSSEASRQGYEQYFGPGTRLTVT.

The gene calls are TRBV6-6 and TRBJ1-3; no reliable D call. V lost 5 bases and J lost 14, with 16 bases in between. CDR1 is MNHNY, CDR2 SVGAGI, per germline (reference sequence). This CDR3 contains 12 residues. This chain's CDR3 is CASSNKPGPLYF. The CDR3 DNA reads as TGTGCCAGCAGTAACAAGCCGGGCCCCCTATATTTT.

This chain connects TRBV5-4 to TRBJ2-2, with 8 bases fitting TRBD2. Germline values: CDR1 SGHNT, CDR2 YYREEE (reference sequence). The CDR3 length is 17 residues. V lost 2 bases to trimming and J lost 4 bases; unmatched junction nucleotides: 10. In DNA, the CDR3 is TGTGCCAGCAGCTTTTTCAACGGGGGGGCAGGCACCGGGGAGCTGTTTTTT. The encoded protein is CASSFFNGGAGTGELFF.

The J gene is TRBJ1-2, the V gene TRBV4-1, with TRBD1 identical over 8 bases. The CDR3 has 16 residues. Germline CDR1 is MGHRA and CDR2 is YSYEKL. The V gene end was trimmed by 3 bases and the J gene end by 4 bases; junction bases not matched to a gene: 10. CDR3 residues: CASSQTLDRDRYGYTF. The CDR3, as DNA: TGCGCCAGCAGCCAGACCTTGGACAGGGACCGCTATGGCTACACCTTC.

The chain recombines TRBV2 with TRBJ2-1, with 11 nucleotides matching TRBD2. Germline CDR1 reads SNHLY; CDR2 reads FYNNEI. V lost 10 bases to trimming and J lost 5 bases; unmatched junction nucleotides: 7. CDR3 length: 14 amino acids. The CDR3 is CAIRETSGDNEQFF. The CDR3 coding sequence is TGTGCCATCCGGGAGACTAGCGGGGACAATGAGCAGTTCTTC.

The chain employs TRBV10-3 and TRBJ2-7, with D unclear. This CDR3 is built from 12 residues. The germline V and J ends were trimmed by 3 bases and 3 bases, with 6 bases remaining between them. Germline assignment: CDR1 ENHRY and CDR2 SYGVKD. The CDR3 sequence: CAISEVGYEQYF. The DNA of the CDR3 is TGTGCCATCAGTGAAGTCGGCTACGAGCAGTACTTC.

The chain is built from TRBV27 and TRBJ2-1; TRBD2 is a possible D gene (6 bases). Between the trimmed V and J ends, which lost 6 bases and 2 bases, there was a span of 11 bases. This CDR3 is built from 14 residues. From germline, CDR1 is MNHEY and CDR2 SMNVEV (reference sequence). CDR3 protein: CASRKPGAYNEQFF. In nucleotides, the CDR3 is TGTGCCAGCAGAAAGCCGGGAGCCTACAATGAGCAGTTCTTC.

The chain links TRBV29-1 to TRBJ2-7, with no clear D. The V and J ends lost 5 bases and 3 bases respectively, with 11 bases between them. Germline assignment: CDR1 SQVTM and CDR2 ANQGSEA. The CDR3 is 12 amino acids. The DNA for the CDR3 is TGCAGCGTTAGGTCCCCTGGCTACGAGCAGTACTTC. It encodes CSVRSPGYEQYF.

The DNA of the CDR3 is TGCGCCAGCAGGCCACCCGGGGTCTACGAGCAGTACTTC. It encodes CASRPPGVYEQYF. The J gene is TRBJ2-7, the V gene TRBV5-1, with TRBD2 as a possible D gene (5 bases). V was pared by 5 bases and J by 3 bases, with 12 bases between. This CDR3 region has 13 residues. Germline loops: CDR1 SGHRS, CDR2 YFSETQ.

This chain uses TRBV2 with TRBJ2-7, with D possibly TRBD2 on 6 matching bases. V lost 4 bases, J lost 3 bases, and 16 bases lay in between. In germline, CDR1 is SNHLY, CDR2 FYNNEI. This CDR3 spans 15 amino acids. The CDR3 spells CASSAQTGEYYEQYF. Here the CDR3 DNA reads TGTGCCAGCAGTGCCCAAACGGGGGAATACTACGAGCAGTACTTC.